This T cell receptor beta chain appears in the sequencing data of a study of cytomegalovirus exposure and HLA in healthy donors. At the level of the study: The approximately 130 validation repertoires matched the 666 first-cohort repertoires in platform, a later analysis reported. Whole-study results and caveats: Most TCR sequences were uncommon, yet certain public TCRs appeared in many donors. The study designated fewer than 200 TCR beta chains cytomegalovirus-associated.

Germline CDR1 SGDLS, CDR2 YYNGEE. V shed 0 bases and J 4 bases; nucleotides not matched to a gene: 5. The CDR3 contains 16 residues. TCRdb's table, derived via immunoSEQ multiplex PCR, lists solely in-frame clones and lacks some. This sample has around 60,000 clones, with roughly 94% found just once. Points on this clone: The antigen remains undetermined.

The rearrangement uses TRBV9 and TRBJ2-2; 8 nucleotides align to TRBD1. The sequence derives from a man aged 18 to 35 in good health and CMV-seropositive. Material: PBMCs. CDR3 sequence reads: CASSVAPTGATGELFF. The CDR3 nucleotides read TGTGCCAGCAGCGTAGCTCCGACAGGGGCCACCGGGGAGCTGTTTTTT.